Shown below are 8 T cell receptor beta chains from a single sample sequenced in a study of cytomegalovirus exposure and HLA in healthy donors. Vbeta (60) and Jbeta (13) primers were used in the PCR. The assay was immunoSEQ multiplex PCR, and TCRdb's table has in-frame clones only and misses some. Of tens of thousands of clones listed, about four fifths were seen once; the top ten hold about 34%. The source material was PBMCs. The receptors derive from a man aged 50 to 60 in good health and CMV-seropositive.

This chain joins TRBV19 and TRBJ1-1; 8 bases fit TRBD1. This CDR3 is 15 amino acids long. V lost 7 bases and J lost 1; bases outside the gene matches: 8. CDR1 LNHDA and CDR2 SQIVND come from the germline V gene (reference sequence). CDR3 loop: CASTRRDRQNTEAFF. In nucleotides, the CDR3 is TGTGCCAGTACCCGGCGGGACAGGCAGAACACTGAAGCTTTCTTT.

This clone was detected only once. J is TRBJ2-5 and V is TRBV5-1; 10 nucleotides agree with TRBD2. Germline V CDR1 and CDR2: SGHRS, YFSETQ. The CDR3 runs 16 residues. J was trimmed by 5 bases and V by 6 bases; bases with no gene match: 13. Here the CDR3 reads CASTQRAGGVGETQYF. The CDR3 nucleotides are TGCGCCAGCACCCAGAGAGCGGGAGGGGTGGGGGAGACCCAGTACTTC.

V usage is TRBV14 and J usage is TRBJ2-2, with D hard to call. The V end was cut by 4 bases, the J end by 6 bases, with 12 bases between. CDR3 length: 14 amino acids. In germline, CDR1 is SGHDN, CDR2 FVKESK. CDR3 sequence (DNA): TGTGCCAGCAGCCCAGCTATGGGCCCCGGGGAGCTGTTTTTT. Its translation: CASSPAMGPGELFF.

The chain combines TRBV6-1 with TRBJ1-1, with 8 bases that match TRBD1. CDR1 and CDR2 (germline): MNHNS, SASEGT. The CDR3 runs to 14 residues. V shed 8 bases and J 4 bases; nucleotides not matched to a gene: 9. The CDR3 DNA reads as TGTGCCAGCGCTCGGACAGGGTACGGCACTGAAGCTTTCTTT. This sequence encodes CASARTGYGTEAFF.

The chain recombines TRBV7-8 with TRBJ2-5; D perhaps matches TRBD1 (5 bases). Trimming took 1 base from V and 1 from J, leaving 7 bases between them. The germline gives CDR1 SGHVS, CDR2 FQNEAQ. This CDR3 is built from 14 residues. The DNA of the CDR3 is TGTGCCAGCAGCTTAGGGGGCCCCCAAGAGACCCAGTACTTC. Its protein is CASSLGGPQETQYF. The full variable domain, rest sourced from reference TRBV7-8 and TRBJ2-5, is GAGVSQSPRYKVAKRGQDVALRCDPISGHVSLFWYQQALGQGPEFLTYFQNEAQLDKSGLPSDRFFAERPEGSVSTLKIQRTQQEDSAVYLCASSLGGPQETQYFGPGTRLLVL.

The chain couples TRBV7-2 to TRBJ1-2; 8 positions match TRBD1. V lost 5 bases, J lost 8 bases, and 13 bases stayed unmatched. CDR3 length equals 15 residues. Germline CDR1 reads SGHTA; CDR2 reads FQGNSA. In DNA, the CDR3 is TGTGCCAGCAGCCCACACAAAGGACAGGGTTACGGCTACACCTTC. It encodes CASSPHKGQGYGYTF. Together with reference TRBV7-2 and TRBJ1-2, the CDR3 gives the full variable domain: GAGVSQSPSNKVTEKGKDVELRCDPISGHTALYWYRQSLGQGLEFLIYFQGNSAPDKSGLPSDRFSAERTGGSVSTLTIQRTQQEDSAVYLCASSPHKGQGYGYTFGSGTRLTVV.

For this clone: Mismatch with germline at one junction end may stem from a read error. The CDR3 DNA is TGTTCCAGCAGCGACTCTCTAGCGGGAGGGGGGGAGCAGTACTTC. It encodes CSSSDSLAGGGEQYF. V gene TRBV7-9 combines with J gene TRBJ2-7, with 12 bases lining up with TRBD2. Germline loops: CDR1 SEHNR, CDR2 FQNEAQ (reference sequence). There are 15 residues in the CDR3.

This clone is a singleton in its sample. The gene calls are TRBV7-2 and TRBJ2-7; D is perhaps TRBD2 (5 bases). Germline V gene sequence: CDR1 SGHTA, CDR2 FQGNSA. The CDR3 runs 13 residues. Trimming took 5 bases from V and 5 from J, leaving 13 bases between them. The CDR3 DNA is TGTGCCAGCAGCGCCCCAGCCGGGAACGAGCAGTACTTC. This codes for CASSAPAGNEQYF.